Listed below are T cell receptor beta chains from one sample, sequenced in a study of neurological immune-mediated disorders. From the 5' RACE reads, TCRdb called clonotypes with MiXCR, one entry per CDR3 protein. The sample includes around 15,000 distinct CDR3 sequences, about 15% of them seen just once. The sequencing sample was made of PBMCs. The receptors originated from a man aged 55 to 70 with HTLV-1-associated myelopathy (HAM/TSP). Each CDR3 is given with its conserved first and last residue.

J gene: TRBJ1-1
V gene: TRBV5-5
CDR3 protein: CASSLRVGTANTEAFF

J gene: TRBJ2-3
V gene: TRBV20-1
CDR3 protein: CSTSASGRGTDTQYF

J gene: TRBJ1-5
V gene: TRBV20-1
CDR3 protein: CSALPDSDQPQHF

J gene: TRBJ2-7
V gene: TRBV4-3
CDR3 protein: CASSPSGSSYEQYF

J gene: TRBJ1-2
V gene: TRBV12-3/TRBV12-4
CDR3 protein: CATGTDNNYGYTF

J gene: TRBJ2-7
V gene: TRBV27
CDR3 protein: CASMGRRAGPYEQYF

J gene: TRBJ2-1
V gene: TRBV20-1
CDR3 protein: CSAWPGGVVQFF

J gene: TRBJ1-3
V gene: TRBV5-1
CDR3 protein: CASSMGTGYGNTIYF

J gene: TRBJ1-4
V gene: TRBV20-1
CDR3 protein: CSAPDKREKLFF

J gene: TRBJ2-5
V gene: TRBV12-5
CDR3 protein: CASGRTEETQYF

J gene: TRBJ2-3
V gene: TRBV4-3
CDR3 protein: CASSQDPLVDESPDTQYF

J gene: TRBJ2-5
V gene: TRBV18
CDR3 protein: CASSTGTGVIPQETQYF

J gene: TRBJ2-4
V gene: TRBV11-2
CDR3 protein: CASSLVSGQGNIQYF

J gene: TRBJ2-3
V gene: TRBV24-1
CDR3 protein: CATSRGGALTDTQYF

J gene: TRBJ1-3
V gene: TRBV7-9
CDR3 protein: CASSLAGTASGNTIYF

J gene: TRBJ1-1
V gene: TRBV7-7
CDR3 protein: CASSLAEGTEAFF

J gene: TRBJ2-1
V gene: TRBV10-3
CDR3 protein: CAISEEAGLYNEQFF

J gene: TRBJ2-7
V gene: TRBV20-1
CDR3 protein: CSASGRGVAGNEQYF

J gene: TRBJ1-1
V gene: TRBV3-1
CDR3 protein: CASSQAGELNMNTEAFF

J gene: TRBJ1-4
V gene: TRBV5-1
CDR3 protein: CASSPGQGALGNEKLFF